This entry lists 5 T cell receptor beta chains sequenced from one sample in a study of T cells in women clearing cervical HPV infection. Generated by immunoSEQ multiplex PCR, the TCRdb table keeps only in-frame clones and is missing some. The listing records under 35,000 clones. Sequencing used blood buffy coat. The receptors come from a woman aged 18 to 75 with a cervical HPV16 infection that either progressed to CIN3+ or cleared (not recorded which).

About this clone: The CDR3 end lies 3 residues beyond the end of the read and is filled in from the germline J gene. The chain couples TRBV12-5 to TRBJ2-3; 9 bases match TRBD1. The CDR3 consists of 15 residues. Trimming cost V 4 bases and J 3 bases; bases outside gene matches: 5. From germline, CDR1 is LGHNT and CDR2 FRNRAP. CDR3 DNA, as far as it was read: TGTGCTAGTGGTTCCGGGACAGGGAGAACAGATACG. The encoded protein is CASGSGTGRTDT. The full CDR3 protein reads CASGSGTGRTDTQYF.

Concerning this clone: The missing CDR3 end, 3 residues past where the read stops, is filled in from the germline J gene. The chain links TRBV19 to TRBJ1-5; D unclear. The germline CDR1 and CDR2 sequences are LNHDA and SQIVND (reference sequence). The CDR3 runs 15 residues. Trimming took off 3 bases at V and 1 base at J, with 10 bases between the two ends. The CDR3 sequence is CASSMEGPSNQPQHF. The DNA read from the CDR3 is TGTGCCAGTAGTATGGAGGGTCCGAGCAATCAGCCC.

Concerning this clone: The CDR3 end is not reached by the read, which stops 3 residues before it; the germline J gene fills it in. The rearrangement uses TRBV5-4 and TRBJ2-3; the match to TRBD2 covers 7 bases. This CDR3 comprises 15 residues. V was pared by 4 bases and J by 2 bases, with 7 bases of the junction left unmatched. CDR1 is SGHNT, CDR2 YYREEE, per germline (reference sequence). The CDR3 bases that were read are TGTGCCAGCAGCATGGGGGGACTACCCACAGATACG. Translated, it gives CASSMGGLPTDT. The entire CDR3 protein reads CASSMGGLPTDTQYF.

Turning to this clone: Coverage ceases 3 residues before the CDR3 finishes, and the germline J gene fills in the end. This chain connects TRBV19 to TRBJ2-5; 7 bases agree with TRBD2. The CDR3 totals 15 residues. V shed 4 bases and J 4 bases; nucleotides not matched to a gene: 9. The germline gives CDR1 LNHDA, CDR2 SQIVND (reference sequence). The part of the CDR3 DNA that was read is TGTGCCAGTAGTACACCCCTGACTAGCCTAGAGACC. This sequence encodes CASSTPLTSLET. The complete CDR3 protein is CASSTPLTSLETQYF.

In the case of this clone: From the germline J gene comes the end of the CDR3, since the read stops 3 residues before it. V is TRBV7-3 and J is TRBJ1-1; 7 nucleotides align to TRBD1. CDR1 and CDR2 from the germline V gene are SGHTA and FQGTGA. V lost 1 base and J lost 4; bases outside the gene matches: 0. The CDR3 totals 13 residues. CDR3 sequence reads: CASSLRDSTEAFF. The covered CDR3 bases are TGTGCCAGCAGCTTAAGGGACAGCACTGAA.